A single sample is the source of the 6 T cell receptor beta chains below, sequenced in a study of blood T cell repertoires in COVID-19. Only in-frame clones appear in the TCRdb table, and some are missing; sequencing was by immunoSEQ multiplex PCR. The sample has about 330,000 clones; around 85% are singletons. Sequenced material: peripheral blood. Receptors originate from a human donor in a cohort sampled during active COVID-19.

J is TRBJ1-6 and V is TRBV19, with D tentatively TRBD1 (6 bases). This CDR3 spans 15 amino acids. Germline assignment: CDR1 LNHDA and CDR2 SQIVND (reference sequence). Trimming stripped 7 bases from V and 7 bases from J, with 17 bases between. The CDR3 DNA is TGTGCCAGTATGCAGGGGCAGGCTGGAAATTCACCCCTCCACTTT. Amino acids: CASMQGQAGNSPLHF. The complete variable domain, with remaining parts taken from reference TRBV19 and TRBJ1-6, reads DGGITQSPKYLFRKEGQNVTLSCEQNLNHDAMYWYRQDPGQGLRLIYYSQIVNDFQKGDIAEGYSVSREKKESFPLTVTSAQKNPTAFYLCASMQGQAGNSPLHFGNGTRLTVT.

The rearrangement links TRBV12-5 to TRBJ2-6, with a possible D match to TRBD1 (6 bases). The V gene's germline CDR1 is LGHNT and CDR2 FRNRAP. V shed 5 bases and J shed 1 base, with 15 bases lying between them. The CDR3 runs 17 residues. CDR3 coding DNA: TGTGCTAGTGGTCCCCATCTTACAGGGTCTGGGGCCAACGTCCTGACTTTC. Translating it yields CASGPHLTGSGANVLTF.

The chain links TRBV6-2 or TRBV6-3 to TRBJ1-5; 9 nucleotides align to TRBD1. The CDR3 totals 16 residues. J was trimmed by 0 bases and V by 5 bases; bases with no gene match: 5. Germline V gene sequence: CDR1 MNHEY, CDR2 SVGEGT. CDR3 in DNA: TGTGCCAGCAGTCCCGGGACAGGGTATAGCAATCAGCCCCAGCATTTT. This translates into CASSPGTGYSNQPQHF.

V and J are TRBV6-5 and TRBJ2-2, with a tentative D call TRBD2 (6 bases). V was trimmed by 5 bases and J by 1 base, leaving 8 bases between them. The CDR3 is 14 amino acids. Germline values: CDR1 MNHEY, CDR2 SVGAGI. Here the CDR3 DNA reads TGTGCCAGCAGTCTGGGAGGGAACACCGGGGAGCTGTTTTTT. Translating it yields CASSLGGNTGELFF.

The chain couples TRBV5-6 to TRBJ2-3; 10 bases are a match to TRBD2. Looked up from germline, CDR1 is SGHDT and CDR2 is YYEEEE. The junction had 11 bases not matched to a gene; V was cut back by 2 bases and J by 2 bases. This CDR3 is built from 18 residues. The CDR3 sequence is CASSLRGLAGAYTDTQYF. The DNA of the CDR3 is TGTGCCAGCAGCTTAAGGGGCCTAGCGGGGGCCTACACAGATACGCAGTATTTT.

The CDR3 sequence is CASSLTDGVGEQFF. CDR3 nucleotides: TGTGCCAGCAGCTTAACAGACGGGGTCGGTGAGCAGTTCTTC. The chain links TRBV7-3 to TRBJ2-1, with D perhaps TRBD2 (5 bases). Germline V gives CDR1 SGHTA, CDR2 FQGTGA. This CDR3 has 14 residues. V shed 0 bases and J shed 9 bases, with 12 bases lying between them.